This T cell receptor (beta chain) was recorded in a study of CD8+CD57+ T cells in acquired aplastic anemia. Concerning this clonotype: Its antigen remains unidentified.

Study-wide results and caveats: The number of CD8+ CDR3 sequences shared by patients and controls was about 30.

This CDR3 has 15 amino acids. V shed 0 bases and J shed 2 bases, with 11 bases lying between them. Germline V CDR1 and CDR2: DFQATT, SNEGSKA (reference sequence). The study profiled TCR beta VDJ and CDR3 using genomic DNA as template. Each CDR3 protein gets one entry after TCRdb re-called the reads with MiXCR. The sample lists about 200,000 distinct CDR3 sequences, 65% seen once, with around 58% in the top ten. CD8+CD57+ cell expansion, shown by flow cytometry, had occurred in the patients selected for sequencing. The chain carries TRBV20-1 and TRBJ2-1; TRBD1 might be the D (6 bases). The sequence was obtained from a human donor with aplastic anemia. The sequenced sample was sorted CD4+, CD8+, or CD8+CD57+ T cells (not recorded which) from PBMCs. Here the CDR3 reads CSARDGQGTYNEQFF. DNA for the CDR3: TGCAGTGCTAGAGATGGCCAGGGGACCTACAATGAGCAGTTCTTC.